This T cell receptor (beta chain) was recorded in a study of blood T cell repertoires in COVID-19. Study at large: From the United States, Italy and Spain came samples of acute and convalescent COVID-19. Nucleic acid was either cDNA or gDNA, and it came from T cells, B-cell-depleted T cells, or PBMCs.

In the authors' workflow: Cell counts per sample came from amplifying reference gene primers. Profiled with immunoSEQ multiplex PCR; TCRdb holds only in-frame clones, not every one. The DNA gave D and trimming, while V, J and clone size come from that table. The top ten clones hold roughly 50% of a sample with approximately 20,000 clones, around 83% of them seen once. Trimming removed 4 bases at V and 6 bases at J, with 13 bases between. Germline assignment: CDR1 SGHRS and CDR2 YFSETQ. CDR3 size: 13 residues. The sequencing input was peripheral blood. V and J are TRBV5-1 and TRBJ1-1; D unresolved. This TCR derives from a man in his sixties or seventies with acute or convalescent COVID-19. The DNA of the CDR3 is TGCGCCAGCAGCACCGAGAGAGGCGCTGAAGCTTTCTTT. This codes for CASSTERGAEAFF.